The rows below give T cell receptor beta chains drawn from one sample of a study of blood T cells in healthy people across ages. TCRdb recomputed calls from the 5' RACE reads with MiXCR, one row per CDR3 protein. The table records roughly 720,000 distinct CDR3 sequences, approximately 55% of them present only once. Material: blood. The receptors originated from an elderly man in good health. Both conserved end residues are part of each CDR3. Each record gives: V gene, J gene, D gene, clone size, CDR3 DNA, CDR3 protein. The D gene is left open where the match is weak. Clone size, where shown, is once, few, many, or a class for clones that have expanded.

TRBV6-5	TRBJ1-6	NA	NA	TGTGCCAGCAGTAGGGTACAGGGACTCAATTCACCCCTCCACTTT	CASSRVQGLNSPLHF
TRBV15	TRBJ2-1	NA	NA	TGTGCCACCAGCAGAGACCTGGGGGGATTGATAAATGAGCAGTTCTTC	CATSRDLGGLINEQFF
TRBV10-3	TRBJ2-1	NA	once	TGTGCCATCAGTGGTGGCCCAGGCTCCAATGAGCAGTTCTTC	CAISGGPGSNEQFF
TRBV27	TRBJ2-1	TRBD1	few	TGTGCCAGCAGTCGACAGGGATCATATTACAATGAGCAGTTCTTC	CASSRQGSYYNEQFF
TRBV20-1	TRBJ2-7	NA	NA	TGCAGTGCTAGAGATACGGCCACACCCTACGAGCAGTACTTC	CSARDTATPYEQYF
TRBV29-1	TRBJ2-5	NA	few	TGCAGCGTTGGAACAGCAACAGAGACCCAGTACTTC	CSVGTATETQYF
TRBV20-1	TRBJ2-7	NA	NA	TGCAGTGCTAATCCCAGCGAGGTACACGAGCAGTACTTC	CSANPSEVHEQYF
TRBV5-1	TRBJ2-7	TRBD2	few	TGCGCCAGCAGCCCAGGGACTAGCGGGAGCAGCTCCTACGAGCAGTACTTC	CASSPGTSGSSSYEQYF
TRBV27	TRBJ2-1	TRBD2	NA	TGTGCCAGCGCCGACTACCTAGCGGGAGGGGCCTACAATGAGCAGTTCTTC	CASADYLAGGAYNEQFF
TRBV2	TRBJ2-2	NA	NA	TGTGCCACCACAGCGGTCACTGCTCTTTCGGGGGAGCTGTTTTTT	CATTAVTALSGELFF
TRBV9	TRBJ2-2	TRBD1	few	TGTGCCAGCAGCGACGACAGGGGGCTGGTCGGGGAGCTGTTTTTT	CASSDDRGLVGELFF
TRBV10-3	TRBJ2-6	NA	NA	TGTGCCATCAGGGACACTTCCCGCACTTCTGGGGCCAACGTCCTGACTTTC	CAIRDTSRTSGANVLTF
TRBV9	TRBJ2-7	TRBD1	NA	TGTGCCAGCAGCGTAGACCCAGGGGGCGGTGAGCAGTACTTC	CASSVDPGGGEQYF
TRBV18	TRBJ2-3	NA	NA	TGTGCCAGCTCACCAGTTAGCGATGGATACGCGTATTTT	CASSPVSDGYAYF
TRBV7-9	TRBJ2-1	TRBD2	NA	TGTGCCAGCAAGCTTGAGCGGGGGCAGGGAAACAACAATGAGCAGTTCTTC	CASKLERGQGNNNEQFF
TRBV29-1	TRBJ2-2	TRBD2	NA	TGCAGCGGTCGACTAGCGGGAGGGAACACCGGGGAGCTGTTTTTT	CSGRLAGGNTGELFF
TRBV6-1	TRBJ1-1	NA	few	TGTGCCAGCAGTCCCCTGGGGGCAGGGAACACTGAAGCTTTCTTT	CASSPLGAGNTEAFF
TRBV2	TRBJ1-6	TRBD1	few	TGTGCCAGCGGTGGAGACAGGGTTAATTCACCCCTCCACTTT	CASGGDRVNSPLHF
TRBV6-6	TRBJ1-2	TRBD1	NA	TGTGCCAGCCTCAGAGGGACAGCCGGGAATGGCTACACCTTC	CASLRGTAGNGYTF
TRBV5-6	TRBJ2-7	TRBD2	NA	TGTGCCAGCAGCGACCCGGGACTAGAGGGCGAGCAGTACTTC	CASSDPGLEGEQYF
TRBV24-1	TRBJ2-5	TRBD2	NA	TGTGCCACCAGTGCACTGGGACTAGCGCAAGAGACCCAGTACTTC	CATSALGLAQETQYF
TRBV3-1	TRBJ2-2	NA	NA	TGTGCCAGCAGCCAAAAAGCCAGCGGGGAGCTGTTTTTT	CASSQKASGELFF
TRBV29-1	TRBJ2-5	TRBD2	NA	TGCAGCGCTCTAGCGGGAGACGAGACCCAGTACTTC	CSALAGDETQYF
TRBV20-1	TRBJ2-3	NA	few	TGCAGTGCTAGAGACTCCTCCCCCTCCCCTAGCACAGATACGCAGTATTTT	CSARDSSPSPSTDTQYF
TRBV20-1	TRBJ2-5	TRBD2	NA	TGCAGTGCTAGTGGGGGGGGGACTAGCGGGCCCTTAAGGAAAGAGACCCAGTACTTC	CSASGGGTSGPLRKETQYF
TRBV28	TRBJ2-7	NA	NA	TGTGCCTGCTACGGGACACCGTCTCGCGAGCAGTACTTC	CACYGTPSREQYF
TRBV2	TRBJ2-1	NA	few	TGTGCCAGCATTCCGGACACCAATGAGCAGTTCTTC	CASIPDTNEQFF